This TCR beta chain was captured in a study of a mutant IDH1 vaccine in newly diagnosed glioma. Study information: Treated patients showed a male proportion of roughly 62%, a female proportion of roughly 38%, and a mean age of around 40 years.

Per the germline V gene, CDR1 is LNHDA and CDR2 is SQIVND (reference sequence). The CDR3 sequence is 12 residues long. TCRdb keeps only in-frame clones here, not all; method: immunoSEQ multiplex PCR. The repertoire holds about 20,000 clones, with approximately 78% as singletons. The time point was: week 23, last vaccination. Every single dose of the vaccine, 300 ug of mutant IDH1 20-mer peptide, came with topical imiquimod. In regard to this clone: Its antigen is not identified. At one of its ends the junction is not consistent with the germline gene, which may arise from a read error.

This chain uses TRBV19 with TRBJ2-3, with 7 positions matching TRBD1. The sequencing here drew on PBMCs, taken from a glioma patient whose treatment included an IDH1 peptide vaccine. The clonotype was recovered from a young man with glioma. The CDR3 sequence is CASSTTGTAKNF. The DNA of the CDR3 is TGTGCCAGTAGTACCACCGGGACAGCCAAGAATTTT.